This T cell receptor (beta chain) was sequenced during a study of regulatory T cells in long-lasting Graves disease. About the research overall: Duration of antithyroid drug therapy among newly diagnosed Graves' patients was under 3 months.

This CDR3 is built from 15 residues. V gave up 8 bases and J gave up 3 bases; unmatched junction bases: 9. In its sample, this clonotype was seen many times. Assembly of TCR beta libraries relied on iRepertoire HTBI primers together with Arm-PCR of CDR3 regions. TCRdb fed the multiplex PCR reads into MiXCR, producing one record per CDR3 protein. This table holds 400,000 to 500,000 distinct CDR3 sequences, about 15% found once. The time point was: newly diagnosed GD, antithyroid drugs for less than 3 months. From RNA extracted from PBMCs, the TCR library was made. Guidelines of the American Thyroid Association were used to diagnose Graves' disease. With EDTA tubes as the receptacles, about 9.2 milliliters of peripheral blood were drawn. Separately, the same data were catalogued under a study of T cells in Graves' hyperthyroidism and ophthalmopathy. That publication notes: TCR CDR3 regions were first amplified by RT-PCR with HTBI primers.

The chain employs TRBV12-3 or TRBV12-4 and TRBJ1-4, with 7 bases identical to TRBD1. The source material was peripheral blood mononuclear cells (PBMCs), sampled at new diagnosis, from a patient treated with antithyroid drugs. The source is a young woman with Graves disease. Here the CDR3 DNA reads TGTGCCAGCCTTCTCGGACAGGTTTCTAATGAAAAACTGTTTTTT. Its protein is CASLLGQVSNEKLFF.